The present TCR beta chain was sequenced within a study of blood T cells in healthy people across ages. Next came a second PCR, run for roughly 7 to 12 cycles, which used a sample-barcoded 5' primer along with a J-beta primer mix. TCRdb reprocessed the 5' RACE reads via MiXCR and lists one record per CDR3 protein. The data show around 990,000 distinct CDR3 sequences, around two fifths seen once. The CDR3 has 15 residues. Trimming took off 3 bases at V and 0 bases at J, with 10 bases between the two ends. Germline CDR1 is SGHTA and CDR2 is FQGTGA. In its sample, this clonotype was seen a few times. Sequenced sample: blood. The rearrangement joins TRBV7-3 to TRBJ2-3; D remains ambiguous. The TCR sequence derives from a man between 18 and 35 years old in good health. The CDR3 spells CASSLSRESTDTQYF. The CDR3 region has the DNA TGTGCCAGCAGCTTGTCTAGGGAAAGCACAGATACGCAGTATTTT.